The rows below give T cell receptor beta chains drawn from one sample of a study of T-cell reconstitution after alpha-beta-depleted transplantation in children. One entry per CDR3 protein, called by TCRdb with MiXCR from the PCR reads. The sample records around 440,000 distinct CDR3 sequences, around 16% being singletons. The sequencing here drew on PBMCs, mostly from graft donor cells, taken 360 days after TCRalphabeta/CD19-depleted stem cell transplant. The receptors derive from a boy in the first two years of life who had a stem cell transplant for Wiskott-Aldrich syndrome, so the T cells may come from the graft donor. Both conserved end residues are part of each CDR3. A D gene is named only where the DNA matches it firmly. Only part of the rows carry a size: once, few, many, or a class if the clone is expanded.

d_call,clone_size,j_call,v_call,cdr3_aa,cdr3_nt
NA,NA,TRBJ2-1,TRBV18,CASSPMGATASPFGEQFF,TGTGCCAGCTCACCCATGGGGGCTACGGCTTCCCCTTTTGGTGAGCAGTTCTTC
NA,few,TRBJ2-7,TRBV7-2,CASSLSGGLTYEQYF,TGTGCCAGCAGCTTATCCGGGGGGCTAACCTACGAGCAGTACTTC
NA,NA,TRBJ2-2,TRBV21-1,CASSKESTGSSGELFF,TGTGCCAGCAGCAAAGAAAGCACAGGTTCCTCCGGGGAGCTGTTTTTT
NA,NA,TRBJ2-5,TRBV25-1,CASSSWGFESGQETQYF,TGTGCCAGCAGTTCTTGGGGATTTGAGTCAGGCCAAGAGACCCAGTACTTC
TRBD1,NA,TRBJ2-5,TRBV4-2,CASSQDERQTGQETQYF,TGTGCCAGCAGCCAAGATGAGCGACAGACAGGGCAGGAGACCCAGTACTTC
TRBD2,few,TRBJ2-7,TRBV2,CASSESTSGPYEQYF,TGTGCCAGCAGTGAATCCACTAGCGGACCCTACGAGCAGTACTTC
NA,NA,TRBJ1-6,TRBV3-1,CASSQVTNSPLHF,TGTGCCAGCAGCCAAGTTACGAATTCACCCCTCCACTTT
NA,NA,TRBJ2-7,TRBV7-9,CASSPGGGHEQYF,TGTGCCAGCAGCCCAGGAGGGGGGCACGAGCAGTACTTC
NA,many,TRBJ2-1,TRBV12-3/TRBV12-4,CASNTARGTDQFF,TGTGCCAGCAATACCGCCCGAGGGACGGATCAGTTCTTC
NA,NA,TRBJ1-1,TRBV20-1,CSARDLRVYSTEAFF,TGCAGTGCTAGAGATCTTAGGGTGTATAGCACTGAAGCTTTCTTT
NA,NA,TRBJ2-1,TRBV27,CASSSAGLAGGYNEQFF,TGTGCCAGCAGTTCGGCAGGGCTAGCCGGTGGTTACAATGAGCAGTTCTTC
NA,few,TRBJ2-3,TRBV15,CATSRMDTQYF,TGTGCCACCAGCAGGATGGATACGCAGTATTTT
NA,NA,TRBJ2-5,TRBV29-1,CSSRVSGETQYF,TGCAGCTCAAGGGTGTCCGGGGAGACCCAGTACTTC
TRBD1,NA,TRBJ2-2,TRBV28,CASSYYRGNTGELFF,TGTGCCAGCAGTTACTACAGGGGGAACACCGGGGAGCTGTTTTTT
TRBD1,NA,TRBJ2-1,TRBV11-2,CASTDTGQGVSNEQFF,TGTGCCAGCACCGATACCGGACAGGGGGTGTCAAATGAGCAGTTCTTC
NA,NA,TRBJ2-1,TRBV7-9,CASSLSTSWYNEQFF,TGTGCCAGCAGCTTATCAACTAGCTGGTACAATGAGCAGTTCTTC
NA,NA,TRBJ2-1,TRBV11-2,CASSLVGVVFYNEQFF,TGTGCCAGCAGCTTAGTTGGGGTTGTTTTCTACAATGAGCAGTTCTTC
TRBD1,NA,TRBJ2-3,TRBV20-1,CSARERTGTGRITDTQYF,TGCAGTGCTAGAGAGCGTACCGGGACAGGGAGGATCACAGATACGCAGTATTTT
NA,NA,TRBJ2-5,TRBV7-2,CASSSHGRPQAQYF,TGTGCCAGCAGCTCCCACGGACGGCCCCAGGCCCAGTACTTC
NA,many,TRBJ2-7,TRBV9,CASSVGGWTDEQYF,TGTGCCAGCAGCGTAGGGGGCTGGACGGACGAGCAGTACTTC
NA,NA,TRBJ2-7,TRBV12-3/TRBV12-4,CASSGRRIYEQYF,TGTGCCAGCAGTGGGAGGAGGATTTACGAGCAGTACTTC
TRBD1,few,TRBJ2-1,TRBV28,CASSSTYRQGDNEQFF,TGTGCCAGCAGCTCTACCTACCGACAGGGCGACAATGAGCAGTTCTTC
NA,many,TRBJ1-2,TRBV12-3/TRBV12-4,CASSPGDYMGGYTF,TGTGCCAGCAGTCCGGGGGACTATATGGGTGGCTACACCTTC
TRBD2,few,TRBJ2-1,TRBV28,CASSFQASGGPLQVF,TGTGCCAGCAGTTTTCAAGCTAGCGGGGGCCCCCTTCAGGTCTTC
TRBD2,few,TRBJ2-1,TRBV20-1,CSATGLAAPGPNEQFF,TGCAGTGCTACGGGACTAGCGGCTCCCGGCCCTAATGAGCAGTTCTTC
TRBD1,NA,TRBJ2-7,TRBV5-1,CASSLPGQPSYEQYF,TGCGCCAGCAGCCTACCGGGACAGCCCTCCTACGAGCAGTACTTC
TRBD2,NA,TRBJ2-2,TRBV24-1,CATSDPISGTSTGELFF,TGTGCCACCAGTGATCCCATATCCGGGACTAGCACCGGGGAGCTGTTTTTT
TRBD1,NA,TRBJ1-1,TRBV7-8,CASSLRTGEAFF,TGTGCCAGCAGCTTAAGGACAGGGGAAGCTTTCTTT
NA,NA,TRBJ2-1,TRBV2,CATQGDRNNEQFF,TGTGCCACCCAAGGTGACAGAAACAATGAGCAGTTCTTC
NA,NA,TRBJ1-4,TRBV7-9,CASSLGTDPYEKLFF,TGTGCCAGCAGCTTAGGGACAGATCCCTATGAAAAACTGTTTTTT
TRBD1,many,TRBJ1-4,TRBV7-2,CASSQGDYNEKLFF,TGTGCCAGCAGCCAGGGGGATTACAATGAAAAACTGTTTTTT
TRBD1,NA,TRBJ1-2,TRBV29-1,CSFRQGTNYGYTF,TGCAGCTTCCGACAGGGGACTAACTATGGCTACACCTTC
NA,NA,TRBJ1-4,TRBV6-5,CASSYRHTVEKLFF,TGTGCCAGCAGTTACCGCCATACGGTGGAAAAACTGTTTTTT
NA,few,TRBJ2-7,TRBV20-1,CSAKTRGGQLPYEQYF,TGCAGTGCCAAGACCCGCGGGGGCCAGCTACCCTACGAGCAGTACTTC